This T cell receptor beta chain was observed in a study of cytomegalovirus exposure and HLA in healthy donors. Notes on the study in general: As immune exposure information, only CMV serostatus was available.

PCR involved 60 Vbeta and 13 Jbeta primers. Assay used: immunoSEQ multiplex PCR; TCRdb lists only in-frame clones, some missing. The data show around 100,000 clones, with approximately 65% seen just once and about 2.1% held by the top ten. The germline V gene has CDR1 SEHNR and CDR2 FQNEAQ (reference sequence). V was cut by 3 bases and J by 0 bases, with 8 bases left in between. CDR3 length equals 14 residues. As for this clone: The antigen remains undetermined.

The chain is built from TRBV7-9 and TRBJ1-1, with D hard to call. Input material: PBMCs. This clonotype was obtained from a man in his thirties or forties in good health and CMV-seronegative. The CDR3 DNA follows: TGTGCCAGCAGCTTGGGAGGGATGAACACTGAAGCTTTCTTT. It translates to CASSLGGMNTEAFF.